This T cell receptor beta chain was documented in a study of T-cell memory formation after mild COVID-19. General study findings and limits: Contracting clones, day 15 to 85, had balanced CD4/CD8, and later expanders favored CD4+.

This clonotype occurred a few times. Its antigen remains unknown. Trimming removed 3 bases at V and 7 bases at J, with 9 bases between. The CDR3 is 12 residues long. Germline-derived CDR1 and CDR2 are KGHSH and LQKENI. TCRdb recomputed calls from the 5' RACE reads with MiXCR, one row per CDR3 protein. Of 250,000 to 350,000 distinct CDR3 sequences in the sample, roughly a fifth are singletons; the top ten hold over 20%. The chain has TRBV18 and TRBJ1-1; no reliable D call. The sequencing input was PBMCs or a T cell subset sorted from them (not recorded which). This TCR was recovered from a man younger than 30 who had mild COVID-19 (a few samples of this study predate the infection). Cell type and time point are not known. The CDR3 spells CASSPQLHEAFF. CDR3 nucleotide sequence: TGTGCCAGCTCACCGCAGCTTCATGAAGCTTTCTTT. The full variable domain, in which reference TRBV18 and TRBJ1-1 provide the parts outside the CDR3, is NAGVMQNPRHLVRRRGQEARLRCSPMKGHSHVYWYRQLPEEGLKFMVYLQKENIIDESGMPKERFSAEFPKEGPSILRIQQVVRGDSAAYFCASSPQLHEAFFGQGTRLTVV.